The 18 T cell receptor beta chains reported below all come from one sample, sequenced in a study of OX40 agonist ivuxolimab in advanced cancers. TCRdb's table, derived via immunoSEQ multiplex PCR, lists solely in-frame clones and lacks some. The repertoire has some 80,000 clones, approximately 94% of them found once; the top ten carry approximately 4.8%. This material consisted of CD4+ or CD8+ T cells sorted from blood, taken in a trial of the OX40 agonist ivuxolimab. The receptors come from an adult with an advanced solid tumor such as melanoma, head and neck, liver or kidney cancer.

CDR3 loop: CASTRGELIYNEQFF. The CDR3 DNA sequence: TGTGCCAGCACCCGAGGGGAGTTGATATACAATGAGCAGTTCTTC. The gene calls are TRBV5-6 and TRBJ2-1, with D tentatively TRBD1 or TRBD2 (5 bases each). The CDR3 sequence is 15 residues long. The V gene's germline CDR1 is SGHDT and CDR2 YYEEEE. Between the trimmed V and J ends, which lost 6 bases and 4 bases, there was a span of 17 bases. The complete variable domain, with remaining parts taken from reference TRBV5-6 and TRBJ2-1, reads DAGVTQSPTHLIKTRGQQVTLRCSPKSGHDTVSWYQQALGQGPQFIFQYYEEEERQRGNFPDRFSGHQFPNYSSELNVNALLLGDSALYLCASTRGELIYNEQFFGPGTRLTVL.

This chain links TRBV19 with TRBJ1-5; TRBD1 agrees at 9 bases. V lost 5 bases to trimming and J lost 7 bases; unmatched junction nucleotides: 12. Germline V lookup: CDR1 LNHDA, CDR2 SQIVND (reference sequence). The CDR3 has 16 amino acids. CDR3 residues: CASSRLDRGPWQPQHF. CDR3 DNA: TGTGCCAGTAGTCGATTGGACAGGGGTCCCTGGCAGCCCCAGCATTTT. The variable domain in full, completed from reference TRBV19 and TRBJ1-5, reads DGGITQSPKYLFRKEGQNVTLSCEQNLNHDAMYWYRQDPGQGLRLIYYSQIVNDFQKGDIAEGYSVSREKKESFPLTVTSAQKNPTAFYLCASSRLDRGPWQPQHFGDGTRLSIL.

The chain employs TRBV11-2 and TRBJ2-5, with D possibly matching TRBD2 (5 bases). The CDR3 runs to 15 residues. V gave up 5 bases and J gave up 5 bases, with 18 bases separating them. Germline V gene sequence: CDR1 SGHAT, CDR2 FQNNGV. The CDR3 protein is CASSPSGALRETQYF. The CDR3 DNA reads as TGTGCCAGCAGCCCGAGCGGAGCCCTCAGGGAGACCCAGTACTTC.

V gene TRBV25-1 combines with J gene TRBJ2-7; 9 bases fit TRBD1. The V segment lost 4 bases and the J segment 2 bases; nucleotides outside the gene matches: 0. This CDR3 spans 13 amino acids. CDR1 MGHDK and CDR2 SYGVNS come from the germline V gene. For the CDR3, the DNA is TGTGCCAGCAGTGGGACAGGGGCCTACGAGCAGTACTTC. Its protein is CASSGTGAYEQYF.

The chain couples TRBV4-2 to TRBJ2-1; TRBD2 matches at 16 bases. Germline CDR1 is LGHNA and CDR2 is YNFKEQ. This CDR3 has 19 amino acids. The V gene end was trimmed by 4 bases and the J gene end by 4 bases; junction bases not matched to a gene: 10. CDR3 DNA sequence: TGTGCCAGCAGCCGTTCCGGGACTAGCGGGAGGGTAGGGTACAATGAGCAGTTCTTC. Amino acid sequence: CASSRSGTSGRVGYNEQFF.

This CDR3 is CASSLGQINEQFF. In DNA form, the CDR3 reads TGTGCCAGCAGCTTAGGCCAGATCAATGAGCAGTTCTTC. The J gene is TRBJ2-1, the V gene TRBV9; D gene unclear. V gave up 4 bases and J gave up 6 bases, with 11 bases separating them. The CDR3 sequence is 13 residues long. Germline CDR1 and CDR2: SGDLS and YYNGEE. Looking up the rest from reference TRBV9 and TRBJ2-1 gives the full variable domain: DSGVTQTPKHLITATGQRVTLRCSPRSGDLSVYWYQQSLDQGLQFLIQYYNGEERAKGNILERFSAQQFPDLHSELNLSSLELGDSALYFCASSLGQINEQFFGPGTRLTVL.

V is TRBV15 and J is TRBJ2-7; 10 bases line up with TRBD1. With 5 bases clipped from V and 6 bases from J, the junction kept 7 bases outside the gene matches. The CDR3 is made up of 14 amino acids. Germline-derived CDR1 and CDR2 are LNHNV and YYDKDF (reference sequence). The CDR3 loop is CATSVGTGALEQYF. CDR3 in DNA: TGTGCCACCAGCGTCGGGACAGGGGCCCTCGAGCAGTACTTC.

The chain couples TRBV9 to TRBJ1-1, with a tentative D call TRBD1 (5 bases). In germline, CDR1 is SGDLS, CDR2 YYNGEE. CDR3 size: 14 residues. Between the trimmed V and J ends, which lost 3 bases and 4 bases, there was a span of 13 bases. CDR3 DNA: TGTGCCAGCAGCGCCTCGGCGGGACCCACTGAAGCTTTCTTT. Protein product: CASSASAGPTEAFF.

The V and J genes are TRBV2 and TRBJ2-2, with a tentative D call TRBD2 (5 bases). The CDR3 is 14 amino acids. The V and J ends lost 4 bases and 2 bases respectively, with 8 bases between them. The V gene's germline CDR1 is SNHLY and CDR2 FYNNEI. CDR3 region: CASSVLANTGELFF. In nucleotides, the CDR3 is TGTGCCAGCAGTGTCCTAGCCAACACCGGGGAGCTGTTTTTT.

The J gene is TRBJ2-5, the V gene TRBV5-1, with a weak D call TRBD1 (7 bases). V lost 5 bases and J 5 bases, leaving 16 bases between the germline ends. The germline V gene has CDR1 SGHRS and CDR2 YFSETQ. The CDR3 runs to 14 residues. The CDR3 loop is CASSSGGLGETQYF. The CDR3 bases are TGCGCCAGCAGTTCAGGGGGGCTCGGGGAGACCCAGTACTTC.

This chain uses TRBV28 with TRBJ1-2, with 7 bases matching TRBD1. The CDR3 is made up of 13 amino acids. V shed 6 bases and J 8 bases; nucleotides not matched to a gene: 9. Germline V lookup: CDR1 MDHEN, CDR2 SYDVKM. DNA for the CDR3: TGTGCCAGCAGCCCGGACAGGCTATCGGGCTACACCTTC. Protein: CASSPDRLSGYTF.

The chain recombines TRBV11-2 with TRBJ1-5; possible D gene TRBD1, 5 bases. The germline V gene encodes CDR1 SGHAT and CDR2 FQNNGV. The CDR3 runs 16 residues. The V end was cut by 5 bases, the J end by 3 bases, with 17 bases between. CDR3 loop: CASSPGEAGNNQPQHF. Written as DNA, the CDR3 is TGTGCCAGCAGCCCTGGCGAGGCAGGGAACAATCAGCCCCAGCATTTT.

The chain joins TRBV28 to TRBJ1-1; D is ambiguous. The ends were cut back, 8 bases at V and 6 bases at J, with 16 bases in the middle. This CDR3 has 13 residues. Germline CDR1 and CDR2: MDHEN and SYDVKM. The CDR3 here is CASYPSRLAEAFF. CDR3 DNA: TGTGCCAGCTATCCGTCCCGTTTGGCTGAAGCTTTCTTT.

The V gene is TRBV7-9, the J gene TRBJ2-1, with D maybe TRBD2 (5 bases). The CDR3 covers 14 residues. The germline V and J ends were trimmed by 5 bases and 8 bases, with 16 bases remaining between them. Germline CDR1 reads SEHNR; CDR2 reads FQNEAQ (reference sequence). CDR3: CASSKDRLAHEQFF. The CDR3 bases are TGTGCCAGCAGCAAAGACCGGCTAGCCCATGAGCAGTTCTTC.

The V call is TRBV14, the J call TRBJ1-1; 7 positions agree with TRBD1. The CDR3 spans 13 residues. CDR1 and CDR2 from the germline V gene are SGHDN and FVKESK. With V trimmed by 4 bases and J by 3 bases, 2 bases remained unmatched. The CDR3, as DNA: TGTGCCAGCAGCCGACAGGGTTACACTGAAGCTTTCTTT. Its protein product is CASSRQGYTEAFF.

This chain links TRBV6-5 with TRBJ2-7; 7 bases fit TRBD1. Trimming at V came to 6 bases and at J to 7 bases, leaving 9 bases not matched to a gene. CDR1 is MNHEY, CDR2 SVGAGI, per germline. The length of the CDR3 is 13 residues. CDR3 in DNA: TGTGCCAGCAGACCACGACAGGGAAGGGAGCAGTACTTC. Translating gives CASRPRQGREQYF.

CDR3 sequence reads: CASSQYRGSAETQYF. CDR3 bases: TGTGCCAGCAGCCAATACAGGGGGTCAGCAGAGACCCAGTACTTC. J is TRBJ2-5 and V is TRBV4-2, with TRBD1 identical over 8 bases. V gave up 2 bases and J gave up 4 bases; unmatched junction bases: 6. The CDR3 is 15 amino acids. Germline V gene sequence: CDR1 LGHNA, CDR2 YNFKEQ.

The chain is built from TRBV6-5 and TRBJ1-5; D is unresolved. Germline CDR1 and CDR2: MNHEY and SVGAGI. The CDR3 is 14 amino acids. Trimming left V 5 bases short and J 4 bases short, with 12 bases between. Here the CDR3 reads CASSPRTENQPQHF. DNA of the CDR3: TGTGCCAGCAGTCCCCGGACGGAGAATCAGCCCCAGCATTTT.